A single sample gave rise to the 13 T cell receptor beta chains below, sequenced in a study of cytomegalovirus exposure and HLA in healthy donors. Primers included in the PCR were 60 Vbeta and 13 Jbeta primers. Generated by immunoSEQ multiplex PCR, the TCRdb table keeps only in-frame clones and is missing some. This repertoire shows under 250,000 clones, roughly 84% found once; its top ten account for roughly 0.71%. Material: PBMCs. The receptors shown here come from a boy aged 2 to 10 in good health and CMV-seronegative.

The J gene is TRBJ2-1, the V gene TRBV5-1, with 7 bases identical to TRBD2. Unmatched junction bases numbered 7, after V lost 4 bases and J lost 3 bases. In germline, CDR1 is SGHRS, CDR2 YFSETQ. The CDR3 totals 15 residues. CDR3 amino acids: CASSGGGTHYNEQFF. In DNA form, the CDR3 reads TGCGCCAGCAGCGGGGGAGGGACTCACTACAATGAGCAGTTCTTC.

The chain couples TRBV5-6 to TRBJ2-7, with 9 nucleotides matching TRBD1. The germline CDR1 and CDR2 sequences are SGHDT and YYEEEE. V shed 0 bases, J shed 2 bases, and the junction held 0 bases outside the gene matches. This CDR3 spans 14 amino acids. The CDR3 loop is CASSLGQGAYEQYF. The DNA of the CDR3 is TGTGCCAGCAGCTTGGGACAGGGGGCCTACGAGCAGTACTTC. Drawing the rest from reference TRBV5-6 and TRBJ2-7, the complete variable domain is DAGVTQSPTHLIKTRGQQVTLRCSPKSGHDTVSWYQQALGQGPQFIFQYYEEEERQRGNFPDRFSGHQFPNYSSELNVNALLLGDSALYLCASSLGQGAYEQYFGPGTRLTVT.

This rearrangement joins TRBV30 to TRBJ2-1; 9 nucleotides agree with TRBD2. Trimming cost V 2 bases and J 5 bases; bases outside gene matches: 10. Germline V CDR1 and CDR2: GTSNPN, SVGIG (reference sequence). The CDR3 runs 16 residues. The chain's CDR3 is CAWSLSSGLAHNEQFF. CDR3 sequence (DNA): TGTGCCTGGAGTCTTAGCTCGGGACTAGCCCACAATGAGCAGTTCTTC.

This clone was counted between two and nine times. The chain couples TRBV7-6 to TRBJ2-3, with 8 bases aligning to TRBD2. CDR3 length equals 14 residues. Losses at the gene ends were 5 bases for V and 3 bases for J; bases not matched to a gene: 4. Germline CDR1 SGHVS, CDR2 FNYEAQ. CDR3 DNA: TGTGCCAGCAGCCGAACTAGCGGTACAGATACGCAGTATTTT. Encoded protein: CASSRTSGTDTQYF. The full variable domain, completed using reference TRBV7-6 and TRBJ2-3, is GAGVSQSPRYKVTKRGQDVALRCDPISGHVSLYWYRQALGQGPEFLTYFNYEAQQDKSGLPNDRFSAERPEGSISTLTIQRTEQRDSAMYRCASSRTSGTDTQYFGPGTRLTVL.

This clone has only one observation. CDR3: CSVRTTGSHEQYF. DNA of the CDR3: TGCAGCGTTCGAACGACAGGGTCCCACGAGCAGTACTTC. The rearrangement links TRBV29-1 to TRBJ2-7; 7 bases match TRBD1. The CDR3 spans 13 residues. V lost 5 bases to trimming and J lost 5 bases; unmatched junction nucleotides: 9. CDR1 and CDR2 from the germline V gene are SQVTM and ANQGSEA.

The chain uses TRBV5-1 and TRBJ2-1; possible D gene TRBD2, 5 bases. This CDR3 is 14 amino acids long. CDR1 and CDR2 (germline): SGHRS, YFSETQ. Trimming pared 2 bases from V and 5 bases from J, leaving 11 bases between. The CDR3, as DNA: TGCGCCAGCAGCTTTGGAGGCGGGCACAATGAGCAGTTCTTC. Translated, it gives CASSFGGGHNEQFF.

This chain joins TRBV27 and TRBJ2-5; a possible D gene is TRBD1 (6 bases). Trimming pared 5 bases from V and 1 base from J, leaving 8 bases between. CDR1 is MNHEY and CDR2 is SMNVEV in the germline V gene (reference sequence). CDR3 length equals 13 residues. This chain's CDR3 is CASSIQGQETQYF. Here the CDR3 DNA reads TGTGCCAGCAGTATACAGGGCCAAGAGACCCAGTACTTC.

The rearrangement links TRBV6-6 to TRBJ2-5; 11 bases fit TRBD2. The CDR3 runs to 16 residues. V shed 2 bases, J shed 5 bases, and the junction held 7 bases outside the gene matches. Germline V gives CDR1 MNHNY, CDR2 SVGAGI (reference sequence). The chain's CDR3 is CASSYGLAGGLETQYF. The CDR3 nucleotides read TGTGCCAGCAGTTACGGGCTAGCGGGGGGTCTCGAGACCCAGTACTTC.

The chain joins TRBV7-8 to TRBJ1-5; 8 bases are a match to TRBD1. The CDR3 is made up of 15 amino acids. Germline trimming cut 6 bases from V and 7 bases from J; bases unmatched to any gene: 11. The germline V gene encodes CDR1 SGHVS and CDR2 FQNEAQ. The CDR3 coding sequence is TGTGCCAGCAGTCCGGACAGGGTGTCTTCGCAGCCCCAGCATTTT. Amino acid sequence: CASSPDRVSSQPQHF.

The chain links TRBV27 to TRBJ2-1, with 8 bases that match TRBD1. V dropped 4 bases and J dropped 4; count of bases not matched to a gene: 9. The CDR3 is made up of 16 amino acids. The germline V gene encodes CDR1 MNHEY and CDR2 SMNVEV (reference sequence). The CDR3 region is CASSSWTGTRYNEQFF. CDR3 bases: TGTGCCAGCAGTTCCTGGACAGGGACCCGATACAATGAGCAGTTCTTC.

CDR3 coding DNA: TGCAGCGTTATGGACTGGGGAGGGTACGAGCAGTACTTC. It specifies CSVMDWGGYEQYF. J is TRBJ2-7 and V is TRBV29-1; 7 bases line up with TRBD2. Germline lookup yields CDR1 SQVTM and CDR2 ANQGSEA. The trim removed 5 bases at V and 4 bases at J, leaving 8 bases unmatched. CDR3 length equals 13 residues.

The CDR3 DNA is TGTGCCAGTAGGGTGGGACAGGGAAGCCTCCACTTT. The encoded protein is CASRVGQGSLHF. This chain links TRBV19 with TRBJ1-6; 9 bases are shared with TRBD1. After removal of 6 bases from V and 15 bases from J, the junction contained 6 bases not matched to a gene. The V gene's germline CDR1 is LNHDA and CDR2 SQIVND (reference sequence). The CDR3 runs to 12 residues.

The chain is built from TRBV6-5 and TRBJ1-2; 7 bases align to TRBD1. The CDR3 contains 13 residues. Trimming cost V 5 bases and J 4 bases; bases outside gene matches: 4. Germline CDR1 reads MNHEY; CDR2 reads SVGAGI. CDR3 protein: CASSRDSPYGYTF. In nucleotides, the CDR3 is TGTGCCAGCAGTCGGGACAGCCCCTATGGCTACACCTTC.